This paragraph reports one TCR beta chain. The sample comes from a study of response to subunit inactivated influenza vaccine. TCRdb re-analysed the RT-PCR reads in MiXCR, keeping a single row per CDR3 protein. This sample yields 180,000 or so distinct CDR3 sequences, of which 12% are seen a single time; around 32% belongs to the top ten. These data were also reused for a study on T cells expressing NK-cell markers. That work states: The authors made TCR beta cDNA libraries by 5'RACE template switching. This switching added a universal primer site and UMIs. Dominant NKG2C+ clonotypes accounted for about 1.0-8% of CD8+ T cells in over 5 donors. One observes that, in a handful of donors, these clonotypes were also the leading ones within the CD3+CD56-NKG2C+ fraction.

This TCR derives from a man between 50 and 59 years old who received an inactivated influenza vaccine. The specimen was CD8+ T cells sorted from PBMCs, collected 11 to 12 days after vaccination.

The CDR3 region is CASSQGGWTGDGYTF. The CDR3 bases are TGTGCCAGCAGCCAAGGGGGCTGGACAGGGGATGGCTACACCTTC. The chain joins TRBV4-2 to TRBJ1-2, with 9 bases that match TRBD1. Germline lookup yields CDR1 LGHNA and CDR2 YNFKEQ. V shed 1 base and J 6 bases; nucleotides not matched to a gene: 6. This CDR3 contains 15 residues.